The sequence of this T cell receptor beta chain was determined in a study of CD8 T cells in ankylosing spondylitis. CDR1 and CDR2 from the germline V gene are MDHEN and SYDVKM. CDR3 length equals 10 residues. V was clipped by 5 bases and J by 8 bases, with 4 bases between them. In regard to this clonotype: Antigen unknown.

Broader study findings: Apparently characteristic of ankylosing spondylitis blood was a TCR beta motif (about eight highly homologous variants).

TCRdb redid the calling of the 5' RACE reads with MiXCR, one entry per CDR3 protein. The sample has almost 400,000 distinct CDR3 sequences; about a fifth are singletons. The chain employs TRBV28 and TRBJ2-1; D call uncertain. The receptor's source is a male donor with ankylosing spondylitis. The sequenced sample consisted of blood, either unsorted or a sorted T cell fraction (not recorded which). As DNA, the CDR3 is TGTGCCAGCAGTCATTATGAGCAGTTCTTC. This codes for CASSHYEQFF.